The present TCR beta chain was sequenced within a study of cytomegalovirus exposure and HLA in healthy donors. Use of 60 Vbeta and 13 Jbeta primers characterized the PCR. Clones were read by immunoSEQ multiplex PCR, and TCRdb kept only the in-frame ones, dropping some. The sample holds 100,000 to 140,000 clones, about 80% seen once. V was pared by 2 bases and J by 7 bases, with 6 bases of the junction left unmatched. CDR1 and CDR2 from the germline V gene are MGHRA and YSYEKL. The CDR3 is 14 residues long. Study-wide findings and caveats: For most TCR beta V segments, an earlier analysis put the productive rate at about 87% or about 30% of the time. A later analysis showed TCR association rates differing by HLA locus, peaking at DRB1 and lowest at HLA-C. In a later analysis, 15,000 to 20,000 TCR beta sequences were associated with HLA alleles at 0.05 false discovery rate.

This clone was seen a handful of times. The antigen is not known. The chain combines TRBV4-1 with TRBJ2-5, with 8 bases aligning to TRBD2. Sample: PBMCs. The clonotype was recovered from a man aged 25 to 45 in good health and CMV-seropositive. The CDR3 loop is CASSQIAGPGTQYF. The CDR3 DNA follows: TGCGCCAGCAGCCAAATAGCGGGGCCCGGGACCCAGTACTTC.